This T cell receptor (beta chain) is from a study of shared clonotypes between healthy human individuals. J gave up 2 bases and V 7 bases, and 4 bases lay outside the gene matches. CDR3 length: 13 residues. The V gene's germline CDR1 is PRHDT and CDR2 FYEKMQ (reference sequence). Investigators spread the genomic DNA of each subset evenly over several immunoSEQ plates. Repertoires were generated with immunoSEQ multiplex PCR, while TCRdb's copy carries only in-frame clones and drops some. The table records around 450,000 clones, around 79% of them present only once. The rearrangement joins TRBV13 to TRBJ2-7; 8 bases are shared with TRBD1. This TCR was recovered from a woman aged 40 to 55 in good health. Some clones in this sample may be carry-over from other donors' samples. Source material: PBMCs. The CDR3 bases are TGTGCCAGCACCGGGACAGGCCCCTACGAGCAGTACTTC. Residues: CASTGTGPYEQYF.